Shown below are 28 T cell receptor beta chains from a single sample sequenced in a study of cytomegalovirus exposure and HLA in healthy donors. Both 60 Vbeta primers and 13 Jbeta primers went into the PCR. Sequencing used immunoSEQ multiplex PCR; TCRdb keeps in-frame clones, though not all of them. Found here are some 150,000 clones, 75% to 85% of them singletons; the top ten hold less than 15%. The sequencing sample was made of PBMCs. Source of these receptors: a woman in her forties or fifties in good health and CMV-seronegative.

CDR3 residues: CASSEQSGARYNEQFF. DNA of the CDR3: TGTGCCAGCAGTGAACAGAGTGGAGCCCGCTACAATGAGCAGTTCTTC. The chain carries TRBV2 and TRBJ2-1, with D hard to call. Germline CDR1 reads SNHLY; CDR2 reads FYNNEI. The V end was cut by 2 bases, the J end by 3 bases, with 14 bases between. This CDR3 contains 16 residues.

The rearrangement links TRBV28 to TRBJ1-1, with a weak D call TRBD1 (5 bases). Trimming pared 2 bases from V and 4 bases from J, leaving 11 bases between. The germline CDR1 and CDR2 sequences are MDHEN and SYDVKM. The CDR3 contains 14 residues. In nucleotides, the CDR3 is TGTGCCAGCAGTTTAGTCAGGGCTGGCACTGAAGCTTTCTTT. This translates into CASSLVRAGTEAFF.

The chain carries TRBV2 and TRBJ2-2; weak D call: TRBD1 (5 bases). With 4 bases removed from V and 4 bases from J, the gap between germline ends came to 13 bases. The germline gives CDR1 SNHLY, CDR2 FYNNEI. This CDR3 has 15 amino acids. CDR3 coding DNA: TGTGCCAGCAGTGTGGAAGGGGCGTCCACCGGGGAGCTGTTTTTT. Its protein is CASSVEGASTGELFF.

The chain uses TRBV7-2 and TRBJ2-7; a weak D match, TRBD2 (7 bases). Germline values: CDR1 SGHTA, CDR2 FQGNSA. CDR3 length: 13 residues. Deletions cut 3 bases from V and 5 bases from J, with 11 bases between. The CDR3 coding sequence is TGTGCCAGCAGCTTCGGCGGGGGCAACGAGCAGTACTTC. Protein: CASSFGGGNEQYF.

The rearrangement joins TRBV30 to TRBJ1-6, with D tentatively TRBD1 (5 bases). CDR1 is GTSNPN, CDR2 SVGIG, per germline (reference sequence). This CDR3 contains 16 residues. The ends were cut back, 1 base at V and 0 bases at J, with 10 bases in the middle. CDR3 loop: CAWSGGGSSYNSPLHF. As DNA, the CDR3 is TGTGCCTGGAGTGGCGGGGGGAGCTCCTATAATTCACCCCTCCACTTT.

The chain recombines TRBV5-4 with TRBJ2-5, with 7 bases that match TRBD2. The germline CDR1 and CDR2 sequences are SGHNT and YYREEE (reference sequence). The trim removed 4 bases at V and 5 bases at J, leaving 8 bases unmatched. The CDR3 totals 14 residues. In DNA form, the CDR3 reads TGTGCCAGCAGCAGGACCCAGGGAGGGGAGACCCAGTACTTC. Translated: CASSRTQGGETQYF. Based on the CDR3 plus reference TRBV5-4 and TRBJ2-5, the full variable domain is ETGVTQSPTHLIKTRGQQVTLRCSSQSGHNTVSWYQQALGQGPQFIFQYYREEENGRGNFPPRFSGLQFPNYSSELNVNALELDDSALYLCASSRTQGGETQYFGPGTRLLVL.

This chain links TRBV7-2 with TRBJ1-2, with D unclear. The CDR3 length is 13 residues. Trimming stripped 2 bases from V and 3 bases from J, with 7 bases between. The germline gives CDR1 SGHTA, CDR2 FQGNSA. CDR3 DNA: TGTGCCAGCAGCTTACGGGGTGACTATGGCTACACCTTC. It yields the protein CASSLRGDYGYTF.

With regard to this clone: One end of the junction varies from germline; a read error may be responsible. The J gene is TRBJ2-7, the V gene TRBV7-2; D possibly corresponds to TRBD2 (6 bases). The CDR3 has 13 residues. Germline CDR1 reads SGHTA; CDR2 reads FQGNSA. Written as DNA, the CDR3 is TGTGCCAGCAGCCGACTAGTGTTCTACGAGCAGTACTTT. It translates to CASSRLVFYEQYF.

The rearrangement joins TRBV30 to TRBJ2-7; 10 bases map to TRBD2. Germline CDR1 reads GTSNPN; CDR2 reads SVGIG (reference sequence). The CDR3 is 17 amino acids. The junction had 14 bases not matched to a gene; V was cut back by 3 bases and J by 3 bases. The CDR3 DNA reads TGTGCCTGGAGCCGTACTACAGCGGGAGGGAGTAACTACGAGCAGTACTTC. It yields the protein CAWSRTTAGGSNYEQYF. The whole variable domain, filled in from reference TRBV30 and TRBJ2-7, reads SQTIHQWPATLVQPVGSPLSLECTVEGTSNPNLYWYRQAAGRGLQLLFYSVGIGQISSEVPQNLSASRPQDRQFILSSKKLLLSDSGFYLCAWSRTTAGGSNYEQYFGPGTRLTVT.

The chain is built from TRBV5-4 and TRBJ2-5, with D maybe TRBD1 (5 bases). The better agreement between TRBJ2-7 and the DNA end casts doubt on the J call. This CDR3 region has 16 residues. Germline CDR1 is SGHNT and CDR2 is YYREEE (reference sequence). The CDR3 here is CASSASGLVRPYEQYF. CDR3 sequence (DNA): TGTGCCAGCAGCGCGTCAGGGCTGGTGAGACCCTACGAGCAGTACTTC.

Of note for this clone: Relative to the germline gene, one junction end is altered; a read error may explain this. The sample contains more than one DNA sequence encoding this CDR3. The chain uses TRBV9 and TRBJ2-1, with TRBD2 as a possible D gene (5 bases). The CDR3 spans 15 residues. Per the germline V gene, CDR1 is SGDLS and CDR2 is YYNGEE. The CDR3 is CASSPDLNSYNEQFF. In DNA, the CDR3 is TGCGCCAGCAGCCCGGACTTGAACTCCTACAATGAGCAGTTCTTC.

The gene calls are TRBV5-4 and TRBJ2-1; maybe TRBD1 (6 bases). V lost 4 bases, J lost 7 bases, and 21 bases lay in between. The CDR3 sequence is 16 residues long. Germline CDR1 reads SGHNT; CDR2 reads YYREEE (reference sequence). The CDR3 DNA follows: TGTGCCAGCAGCCCCGACCCGGACAGAGGGCCGAATGAGCAGTTCTTC. Translation: CASSPDPDRGPNEQFF.

This chain uses TRBV7-7 with TRBJ2-7, with D possibly being TRBD1 (5 bases). CDR3 length: 15 amino acids. From germline, CDR1 is SSHAT and CDR2 FNYEAQ (reference sequence). The V end was cut by 2 bases, the J end by 5 bases, with 16 bases between. CDR3 in amino acids: CASSLNNRPWDEQYF. CDR3 nucleotide sequence: TGTGCCAGCAGCTTAAACAACAGGCCTTGGGACGAGCAGTACTTC. The full variable domain, rest sourced from reference TRBV7-7 and TRBJ2-7, is GAGVSQSPRYKVTKRGQDVTLRCDPISSHATLYWYQQALGQGPEFLTYFNYEAQPDKSGLPSDRFSAERPEGSISTLTIQRTEQRDSAMYRCASSLNNRPWDEQYFGPGTRLTVT.

This chain connects TRBV10-3 to TRBJ1-1; TRBD1 agrees at 8 bases. Germline-derived CDR1 and CDR2 are ENHRY and SYGVKD. The CDR3 length is 13 residues. V was pared by 7 bases and J by 1 base, with 2 bases of the junction left unmatched. This CDR3 reads CAINDRGNTEAFF. DNA for the CDR3: TGTGCCATCAACGACAGGGGGAACACTGAAGCTTTCTTT.

Only one count was recorded for this clone. This sequence joins TRBV9 and TRBJ2-3; TRBD2 matches at 10 bases. The germline CDR1 and CDR2 sequences are SGDLS and YYNGEE. Trimming removed 4 bases from V and 4 bases from J; junction bases left unmatched: 6. This CDR3 is built from 15 residues. The CDR3 here is CASSLVGLAADTQYF. In DNA form, the CDR3 reads TGTGCCAGCAGCCTGGTAGGACTAGCGGCAGATACGCAGTATTTT.

V gene TRBV19 combines with J gene TRBJ1-5; tentative D call: TRBD1 (5 bases). This CDR3 contains 13 residues. The germline V and J ends were trimmed by 8 bases and 3 bases, with 11 bases remaining between them. From germline, CDR1 is LNHDA and CDR2 SQIVND (reference sequence). For the CDR3, the DNA is TGTGCCAGTGGACAAGCAGACAATCAGCCCCAGCATTTT. Protein product: CASGQADNQPQHF.

The V and J genes are TRBV7-8 and TRBJ1-1, with D unclear. The V gene's germline CDR1 is SGHVS and CDR2 FQNEAQ. V shed 5 bases and J shed 8 bases, with 15 bases lying between them. The CDR3 contains 13 residues. CDR3 in DNA: TGTGCCAGCAGCCGCGACTCGCGTGTGGAAGCTTTCTTT. It encodes CASSRDSRVEAFF.

The table lists this clone with a count of one. The chain employs TRBV18 and TRBJ1-2; 7 bases match TRBD1. With V trimmed by 3 bases and J by 4 bases, 8 bases remained unmatched. CDR3 size: 15 residues. CDR1 and CDR2 from the germline V gene are KGHSH and LQKENI. CDR3 sequence: CASSPGQILIYGYTF. CDR3 sequence (DNA): TGTGCCAGCTCACCGGGACAGATCTTGATCTATGGCTACACCTTC.

The chain combines TRBV2 with TRBJ2-5; 7 nucleotides line up with TRBD1. CDR3 length equals 15 residues. The germline gives CDR1 SNHLY, CDR2 FYNNEI. With 8 bases clipped from V and 0 bases from J, the junction kept 9 bases outside the gene matches. The CDR3 region is CASGLGQKDQETQYF. CDR3 in DNA: TGTGCCAGCGGACTGGGACAGAAAGACCAAGAGACCCAGTACTTC.

The rearrangement uses TRBV2 and TRBJ2-1; no clear D gene. The CDR3 consists of 15 residues. Deletions cut 5 bases from V and 2 bases from J, with 13 bases between. The V gene's germline CDR1 is SNHLY and CDR2 FYNNEI. For the CDR3, the DNA is TGTGCCAGCAGTAGGTCGGCTGGAGCCTACAATGAGCAGTTCTTC. Its translation: CASSRSAGAYNEQFF.

This chain connects TRBV7-7 to TRBJ2-7, with D uncertain. V was trimmed by 2 bases and J by 3 bases, leaving 14 bases between them. The CDR3 is made up of 15 amino acids. Germline CDR1 and CDR2: SSHAT and FNYEAQ (reference sequence). The CDR3 here is CASSLSPGRNYEQYF. DNA for the CDR3: TGTGCCAGCAGCTTATCACCGGGTCGGAACTACGAGCAGTACTTC.

The rearrangement uses TRBV19 and TRBJ1-1; D remains ambiguous. Germline V gene lookup returns CDR1 LNHDA and CDR2 SQIVND (reference sequence). This CDR3 comprises 11 residues. Trimming removed 3 bases from V and 7 bases from J, with 6 bases in between. CDR3 loop: CASSMADEAFF. In nucleotides, the CDR3 is TGTGCCAGTAGTATGGCAGATGAAGCTTTCTTT.

The chain couples TRBV7-9 to TRBJ2-1; 13 bases fit TRBD2. Germline loops: CDR1 SEHNR, CDR2 FQNEAQ (reference sequence). This CDR3 contains 15 residues. V was pared by 5 bases and J by 5 bases, with 3 bases of the junction left unmatched. As DNA, the CDR3 is TGTGCCAGCAGCGGGGGACTAGCGGGAAACAATGAGCAGTTCTTC. Its protein is CASSGGLAGNNEQFF. Together with reference TRBV7-9 and TRBJ2-1, the CDR3 gives the full variable domain: DTGVSQNPRHKITKRGQNVTFRCDPISEHNRLYWYRQTLGQGPEFLTYFQNEAQLEKSRLLSDRFSAERPKGSFSTLEIQRTEQGDSAMYLCASSGGLAGNNEQFFGPGTRLTVL.

CDR3: CASSRTGTSGSYNEQFF. The CDR3 nucleotides are TGCGCCAGCAGCCGAACCGGGACTAGCGGTTCCTACAATGAGCAGTTCTTC. The chain has TRBV4-1 and TRBJ2-1; 11 bases agree with TRBD2. V lost 4 bases to trimming and J lost 1 base; unmatched junction nucleotides: 6. The CDR3 runs 17 residues. The germline V gene has CDR1 MGHRA and CDR2 YSYEKL.

This clone was seen only once. This sequence joins TRBV4-1 and TRBJ1-2; possible D gene TRBD1, 6 bases. The CDR3 runs 16 residues. Trimming left V 0 bases short and J 4 bases short, with 15 bases between. CDR1 is MGHRA, CDR2 YSYEKL, per germline. Written as DNA, the CDR3 is TGCGCCAGCAGCCAAGAATTCCGGGACAACCCCTATGGCTACACCTTC. Amino acids: CASSQEFRDNPYGYTF.

V is TRBV6-5 and J is TRBJ1-1; 8 bases agree with TRBD1. The CDR3 is 14 amino acids. CDR1 is MNHEY, CDR2 SVGAGI, per germline. Germline trimming cut 6 bases from V and 4 bases from J; bases unmatched to any gene: 7. The DNA of the CDR3 is TGTGCCAGCAGGGACAGGGAAGGAGGCACTGAAGCTTTCTTT. Translated, it gives CASRDREGGTEAFF.

On this clone: An end of the junction differs from the germline gene, which may be a read error. V and J are TRBV7-9 and TRBJ2-7; 7 nucleotides align to TRBD2. CDR3 size: 15 residues. Germline CDR1 and CDR2: SEHNR and FQNEAQ (reference sequence). The CDR3 spells CVSSYGSGVTYEQYF. DNA of the CDR3: TGTGTCAGCAGCTACGGGAGCGGGGTAACCTACGAGCAGTACTTC.

The V gene is TRBV4-1, the J gene TRBJ2-3; D possibly corresponds to TRBD2 (6 bases). Germline values: CDR1 MGHRA, CDR2 YSYEKL. V was pared by 1 base and J by 1 base, with 6 bases between. The CDR3 loop spans 14 amino acids. The CDR3 bases are TGCGCCAGCAGCCAAGCGGGGGGCACAGATACGCAGTATTTT. This translates into CASSQAGGTDTQYF.